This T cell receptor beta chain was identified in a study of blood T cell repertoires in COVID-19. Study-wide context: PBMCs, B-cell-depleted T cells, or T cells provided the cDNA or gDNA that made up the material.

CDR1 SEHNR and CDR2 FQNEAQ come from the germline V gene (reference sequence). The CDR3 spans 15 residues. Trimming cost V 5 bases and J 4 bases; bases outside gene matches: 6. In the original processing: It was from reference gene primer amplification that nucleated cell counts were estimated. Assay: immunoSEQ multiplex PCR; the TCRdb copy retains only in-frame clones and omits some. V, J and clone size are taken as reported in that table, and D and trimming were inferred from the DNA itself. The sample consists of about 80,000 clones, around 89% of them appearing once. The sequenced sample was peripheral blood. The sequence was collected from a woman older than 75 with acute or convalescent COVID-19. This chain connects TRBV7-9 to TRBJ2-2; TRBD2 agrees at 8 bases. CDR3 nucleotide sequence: TGTGCCAGCAGCGCTAGCGGGCCTGGCACCGGGGAGCTGTTTTTT. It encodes CASSASGPGTGELFF.